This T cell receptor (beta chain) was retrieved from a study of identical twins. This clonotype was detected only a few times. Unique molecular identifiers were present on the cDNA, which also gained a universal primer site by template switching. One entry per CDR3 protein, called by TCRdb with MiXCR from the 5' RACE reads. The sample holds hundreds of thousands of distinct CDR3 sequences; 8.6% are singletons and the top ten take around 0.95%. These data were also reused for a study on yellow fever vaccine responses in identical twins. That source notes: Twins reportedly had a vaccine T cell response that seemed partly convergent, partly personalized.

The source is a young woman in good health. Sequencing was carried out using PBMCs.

In DNA form, the CDR3 reads TGTGCCAGCAGCCCCGCGGGGACTAGAGGTTCCGGGGAGCTGTTTTTT. This sequence encodes CASSPAGTRGSGELFF. The V gene is TRBV7-2, the J gene TRBJ2-2, with 8 bases matching TRBD2. Trimming at V came to 5 bases and at J to 6 bases, leaving 11 bases not matched to a gene. The germline V gene encodes CDR1 SGHTA and CDR2 FQGNSA. The CDR3 contains 16 residues. Full variable domain (outside the CDR3, taken from reference TRBV7-2 and TRBJ2-2): GAGVSQSPSNKVTEKGKDVELRCDPISGHTALYWYRQSLGQGLEFLIYFQGNSAPDKSGLPSDRFSAERTGGSVSTLTIQRTQQEDSAVYLCASSPAGTRGSGELFFGEGSRLTVL.